These 30 T cell receptor beta chains were all obtained from the same sample, sequenced in a study of blood T cell repertoires in COVID-19. Libraries were prepared by immunoSEQ multiplex PCR; TCRdb keeps only in-frame clonotypes and omits some of them. The sample lists 60,000 to 65,000 clones, around 89% seen once, with roughly 7.6% in the top ten. Specimen: peripheral blood. The receptors originated from a human donor with active COVID-19. The donor label of this sample is uncertain.

The genes are TRBV27 and TRBJ1-4; D is undetermined. The CDR3 length is 15 residues. V gave up 0 bases and J gave up 0 bases, with 5 bases separating them. Looked up from germline, CDR1 is MNHEY and CDR2 is SMNVEV (reference sequence). In nucleotides, the CDR3 is TGTGCCAGCAGTTTATCGGCGGCAACTAATGAAAAACTGTTTTTT. Protein: CASSLSAATNEKLFF.

The chain uses TRBV7-9 and TRBJ2-7, with 9 bases matching TRBD1. The trim removed 4 bases at V and 3 bases at J, leaving 7 bases unmatched. CDR3 length: 15 residues. From germline, CDR1 is SEHNR and CDR2 FQNEAQ (reference sequence). The CDR3, as DNA: TGTGCCAGCAGCTCAGCCGGGACAGGGATCTACGAGCAGTACTTC. It specifies CASSSAGTGIYEQYF. The whole variable domain, remainder taken from reference TRBV7-9 and TRBJ2-7, is DTGVSQNPRHKITKRGQNVTFRCDPISEHNRLYWYRQTLGQGPEFLTYFQNEAQLEKSRLLSDRFSAERPKGSFSTLEIQRTEQGDSAMYLCASSSAGTGIYEQYFGPGTRLTVT.

This clone has more than one count but fewer than ten. This chain uses TRBV6-5 with TRBJ2-1; TRBD2 is a possible D gene (5 bases). The V gene's germline CDR1 is MNHEY and CDR2 SVGAGI. V lost 2 bases to trimming and J lost 3 bases, with 11 bases between them. CDR3 length: 15 amino acids. The CDR3 DNA follows: TGTGCCAGCAGTTACCCGGCCAGCGGCTACAATGAGCAGTTCTTC. Residues: CASSYPASGYNEQFF.

The J gene is TRBJ2-1, the V gene TRBV4-2; D is perhaps TRBD2 (6 bases). Between the trimmed V and J ends, which lost 0 bases and 8 bases, there was a span of 20 bases. The CDR3 loop spans 17 amino acids. Germline V gene sequence: CDR1 LGHNA, CDR2 YNFKEQ. The CDR3 is CASSQEAVRSGSDEQFF. In DNA form, the CDR3 reads TGTGCCAGCAGCCAAGAAGCGGTGAGATCCGGGAGCGATGAGCAGTTCTTC.

The J gene is TRBJ1-3, the V gene TRBV4-1; the D gene is possibly TRBD1 (5 bases). The germline V gene has CDR1 MGHRA and CDR2 YSYEKL. V lost 6 bases and J 0 bases, leaving 12 bases between the germline ends. This CDR3 contains 15 residues. Here the CDR3 reads CASSLQANSGNTIYF. The CDR3 nucleotides read TGCGCCAGCAGTCTACAGGCGAACTCTGGAAACACCATATATTTT.

This chain connects TRBV7-9 to TRBJ2-5, with 8 bases identical to TRBD2. CDR1 and CDR2 from the germline V gene are SEHNR and FQNEAQ (reference sequence). V lost 5 bases and J lost 5; bases outside the gene matches: 4. The length of the CDR3 is 13 residues. As DNA, the CDR3 is TGTGCCAGCAGCCCAGCGGGGGACGAGACCCAGTACTTC. It yields the protein CASSPAGDETQYF. The full variable domain, rest sourced from reference TRBV7-9 and TRBJ2-5, is DTGVSQNPRHKITKRGQNVTFRCDPISEHNRLYWYRQTLGQGPEFLTYFQNEAQLEKSRLLSDRFSAERPKGSFSTLEIQRTEQGDSAMYLCASSPAGDETQYFGPGTRLLVL.

V and J are TRBV6-1 and TRBJ1-5, with a tentative D call TRBD1 (6 bases). The CDR3 consists of 15 residues. Trimming cost V 3 bases and J 6 bases, with 15 bases left between them. Germline V gives CDR1 MNHNS, CDR2 SASEGT. This chain's CDR3 is CASSEQSGGVQPQHF. The CDR3 DNA is TGTGCCAGCAGTGAGCAGTCGGGGGGCGTTCAGCCCCAGCATTTT.

V is TRBV28 and J is TRBJ2-7; 13 bases are a match to TRBD2. The V gene end was trimmed by 6 bases and the J gene end by 1 base; junction bases not matched to a gene: 6. There are 16 residues in the CDR3. CDR1 is MDHEN and CDR2 is SYDVKM in the germline V gene. CDR3 protein: CASSQLAGGASYEQYF. The CDR3 coding sequence is TGTGCCAGCAGCCAACTAGCGGGAGGGGCGTCCTACGAGCAGTACTTC.

The CDR3 DNA follows: TGTGCCAGTAGTACAGGGACTGGGAAATACGAGCAGTACTTC. Its translation is CASSTGTGKYEQYF. The V call is TRBV19, the J call TRBJ2-7; perhaps TRBD2 as D (6 bases). V lost 4 bases and J lost 4, with 14 bases in between. Germline CDR1 LNHDA, CDR2 SQIVND (reference sequence). The length of the CDR3 is 14 residues.

The chain joins TRBV7-3 to TRBJ2-1; 11 bases fit TRBD2. V dropped 5 bases and J dropped 4; count of bases not matched to a gene: 4. CDR3 length equals 15 residues. Germline-derived CDR1 and CDR2 are SGHTA and FQGTGA. CDR3 amino acids: CASSASGGKYNEQFF. The CDR3, as DNA: TGTGCCAGCAGCGCTAGCGGGGGGAAATACAATGAGCAGTTCTTC.

The chain couples TRBV11-2 to TRBJ2-7; 7 nucleotides agree with TRBD1. This CDR3 is built from 15 residues. Germline assignment: CDR1 SGHAT and CDR2 FQNNGV. V lost 5 bases and J lost 0; bases outside the gene matches: 7. The CDR3 region is CASSETQGLSYEQYF. The CDR3 DNA is TGTGCCAGCAGCGAGACACAGGGGCTCTCCTACGAGCAGTACTTC.

CDR3 region: CAWRGPGYYGYTF. The CDR3 DNA is TGTGCCTGGAGGGGTCCAGGGTACTATGGCTACACCTTC. This sequence joins TRBV30 and TRBJ1-2; D possibly corresponds to TRBD1 (5 bases). Germline CDR1 is GTSNPN and CDR2 is SVGIG (reference sequence). This CDR3 has 13 residues. The V and J ends lost 3 bases and 3 bases respectively, with 11 bases between them.

This chain links TRBV18 with TRBJ2-7; no definite D call. Trimming left V 1 base short and J 0 bases short, with 7 bases between. CDR3 length: 14 residues. Germline CDR1 is KGHSH and CDR2 is LQKENI. CDR3 nucleotide sequence: TGTGCCAGCTCACCACAAAGGAGCTCCTACGAGCAGTACTTC. The encoded protein is CASSPQRSSYEQYF.

This chain uses TRBV25-1 with TRBJ1-4; D uncertain. V was cut by 4 bases and J by 5 bases, with 5 bases left in between. CDR3 length: 12 amino acids. Per germline, CDR1 MGHDK and CDR2 SYGVNS. The CDR3 spells CASSAGNEKLFF. The DNA for the CDR3 is TGTGCCAGCAGTGCGGGGAATGAAAAACTGTTTTTT.

The V gene is TRBV3-1 (or the pseudogene TRBV3-2), the J gene TRBJ2-7; 10 bases fit TRBD1. The CDR3 runs 14 residues. Trimming at V came to 6 bases and at J to 6 bases, leaving 8 bases not matched to a gene. Germline CDR1 is LGHDT and CDR2 is YNNKEL (reference sequence). This chain's CDR3 is CASRPGGTGAEQYF. CDR3 nucleotide sequence: TGTGCCAGCAGGCCTGGCGGGACAGGGGCCGAGCAGTACTTC.

The chain employs TRBV10-2 and TRBJ1-5; no definite D call. Trimming removed 3 bases at V and 5 bases at J, with 11 bases between. This CDR3 comprises 14 residues. The germline V gene has CDR1 WSHSY and CDR2 SAAADI. CDR3 in DNA: TGCGCCAGCAGTGATGGCCTCAGGCATCAGCCCCAGCATTTT. It yields the protein CASSDGLRHQPQHF.

The chain employs TRBV27 and TRBJ2-7; the D is unclear. CDR3 length: 12 amino acids. CDR1 is MNHEY and CDR2 is SMNVEV in the germline V gene (reference sequence). V was trimmed by 3 bases and J by 2 bases, leaving 5 bases between them. CDR3 coding DNA: TGTGCCAGCAGTTTCACTCCCTACGAGCAGTACTTC. Translation: CASSFTPYEQYF.

The J gene is TRBJ2-1, the V gene TRBV30, with TRBD1 matching over 11 bases. V lost 4 bases to trimming and J lost 3 bases; unmatched junction nucleotides: 14. The CDR3 consists of 18 residues. Germline V gene lookup returns CDR1 GTSNPN and CDR2 SVGIG (reference sequence). The CDR3 DNA reads TGTGCCTGGAAGATGGACAGGGGGCAAAGGCTCCGCTACAATGAGCAGTTCTTC. Translated, it gives CAWKMDRGQRLRYNEQFF.

The chain couples TRBV7-9 to TRBJ1-2, with D unclear. The CDR3 is made up of 15 amino acids. V was cut by 5 bases and J by 4 bases, with 17 bases left in between. The germline V gene encodes CDR1 SEHNR and CDR2 FQNEAQ (reference sequence). CDR3 protein: CASSPPVVLSYGYTF. CDR3 coding DNA: TGTGCCAGCAGCCCCCCGGTGGTACTCTCCTATGGCTACACCTTC.

The V and J genes are TRBV9 and TRBJ2-6; 8 bases are shared with TRBD1. The CDR3 is 15 residues long. Losses at the gene ends were 4 bases for V and 2 bases for J; bases not matched to a gene: 2. Germline assignment: CDR1 SGDLS and CDR2 YYNGEE. CDR3 DNA sequence: TGTGCCAGCAGCCGACAGGGGACTGGGGCCAACGTCCTGACTTTC. This sequence encodes CASSRQGTGANVLTF.

This clone came up a few times. The gene calls are TRBV7-3 and TRBJ2-7, with TRBD1 matching 8 bases. The germline V gene has CDR1 SGHTA and CDR2 FQGTGA. The V gene end was trimmed by 5 bases and the J gene end by 5 bases; junction bases not matched to a gene: 11. The CDR3 covers 15 residues. The CDR3 protein is CASSRAGGAVDEQYF. For the CDR3, the DNA is TGTGCCAGCAGCCGCGCAGGGGGCGCAGTGGACGAGCAGTACTTC. Together with reference TRBV7-3 and TRBJ2-7, the CDR3 gives the full variable domain: GAGVSQTPSNKVTEKGKYVELRCDPISGHTALYWYRQSLGQGPEFLIYFQGTGAADDSGLPNDRFFAVRPEGSVSTLKIQRTERGDSAVYLCASSRAGGAVDEQYFGPGTRLTVT.

The chain is built from TRBV5-1 and TRBJ2-1; 7 bases line up with TRBD2. The V and J ends lost 1 base and 4 bases, in that order; junction bases with no gene match: 8. Germline values: CDR1 SGHRS, CDR2 YFSETQ. The CDR3 is made up of 16 amino acids. The CDR3 sequence: CASSLSAGVGYNEQFF. The CDR3 bases are TGCGCCAGCAGCTTGTCTGCGGGGGTGGGTTACAATGAGCAGTTCTTC.

About this clone itself: Since the CDR3 does not end with the conserved phenylalanine or tryptophan, this likely comes from a read error. The DNA is omitted, as the CDR3 cannot be located on it reliably, and the CDR3 follows TCRdb's listing. V usage is TRBV21-1 and J usage is TRBJ2-3; the D call in the table, TRBD2, was not verified against the DNA. TRBV21-1 is labeled a pseudogene. The CDR3 spans 14 residues, counting both ends. CDR3 protein: CASKEKNGGRRVMV.

V gene TRBV12-2 combines with J gene TRBJ1-3; TRBD1 is taken as the D call from the table, unchecked against the DNA. TRBV12-2 is marked as a pseudogene. The CDR3 loop spans 19 amino acids. The CDR3 here is CASRPTGRGWKSSGNTIYF. CDR3 in DNA: TGTGCAAGTCGCCCGACAGGGAGAGGTTGGAAGTCTTCTGGAAACACCATATATTTT.

The chain has TRBV27 and TRBJ1-2; D is undetermined. CDR3 length: 15 residues. Trimming removed 3 bases at V and 2 bases at J, with 13 bases between. Germline V gives CDR1 MNHEY, CDR2 SMNVEV (reference sequence). The CDR3 DNA is TGTGCCAGCAGTTTCCGCCCGGGAGGGAACTATGGCTACACCTTC. Residues: CASSFRPGGNYGYTF.

V is TRBV30 and J is TRBJ2-5; D is unclear. V lost 1 base, J lost 1 base, and 10 bases lay in between. The CDR3 loop spans 14 amino acids. Germline V gene data show CDR1 as GTSNPN and CDR2 as SVGIG (reference sequence). CDR3 protein: CAWSAGRVQETQYF. The CDR3 DNA follows: TGTGCCTGGAGTGCCGGTCGGGTCCAAGAGACCCAGTACTTC.

V gene TRBV5-6 combines with J gene TRBJ2-7; TRBD1 aligns across 9 bases. Germline values: CDR1 SGHDT, CDR2 YYEEEE. This CDR3 spans 15 amino acids. J was trimmed by 4 bases and V by 3 bases; bases with no gene match: 8. Written as DNA, the CDR3 is TGTGCCAGCAGCTGGACGGGACAGGGACGGTACGAGCAGTACTTC. Protein product: CASSWTGQGRYEQYF.

The rearrangement joins TRBV28 to TRBJ2-3, with D possibly TRBD2 on 6 matching bases. The CDR3 is 15 amino acids. Germline values: CDR1 MDHEN, CDR2 SYDVKM. Trimming pared 7 bases from V and 10 bases from J, leaving 24 bases between. CDR3 DNA: TGTGCCAGCATAGATAGGACTACCCCGGGGAGGCCGCAGTATTTT. As protein: CASIDRTTPGRPQYF.

The chain has TRBV27 and TRBJ1-6, with D maybe TRBD1 (5 bases). CDR3 length equals 15 residues. V shed 6 bases and J shed 0 bases, with 9 bases lying between them. Looked up from germline, CDR1 is MNHEY and CDR2 is SMNVEV (reference sequence). The CDR3 sequence is CASRTASSYNSPLHF. CDR3 in DNA: TGTGCCAGCAGGACAGCCAGCTCCTATAATTCACCCCTCCACTTT.

The chain has TRBV5-1 and TRBJ1-1; 10 nucleotides match TRBD1. Germline V CDR1 and CDR2: SGHRS, YFSETQ. Trimming at V came to 4 bases and at J to 2 bases, leaving 8 bases not matched to a gene. The CDR3 length is 16 residues. The CDR3 loop reads CASSIGTGASNTEAFF. CDR3 coding DNA: TGCGCCAGCAGCATCGGGACAGGGGCATCAAACACTGAAGCTTTCTTT.